This is a list of T cell receptor beta chains from one sample in a study of read filtering for tumor transcriptome and immune sequencing. TCRdb fed the reads into MiXCR, producing one record per CDR3 protein. In the table there are about 62,000 distinct CDR3 sequences, roughly 19% of which are singletons. Material: a population of CD138-negative cells sorted from bone marrow. The source is a donor over 35 with multiple myeloma. The CDR3 runs from the conserved cysteine through the conserved F or W. A D gene is named only where the DNA matches it firmly. Clone sizes are given selectively: once, few, many, or a class where the clone is expanded.

>TRBJ2-2|many|TRBV3-1|NA
CASSQPPAEELFF
TGTGCCAGCAGCCAGCCGCCCGCGGAGGAGCTGTTTTTT
>TRBJ2-7|NA|TRBV6-1|NA
CASKQGPHEQYF
TGTGCCAGCAAGCAGGGCCCCCACGAGCAGTACTTC
>TRBJ1-1|many|TRBV7-9|NA
CASSLGTPNTEAFF
TGTGCCAGCAGCTTAGGGACACCAAACACTGAAGCTTTCTTT
>TRBJ2-1|NA|TRBV20-1|NA
CSDIGYNAQSF
TGCAGCGACATCGGCTACAATGCGCAGTCCTTC
>TRBJ1-4|few|TRBV20-1|NA
CGASPGTNEKLFF
TGCGGTGCTAGCCCGGGAACTAATGAAAAACTGTTTTTT
>TRBJ1-1|many|TRBV12-3/TRBV12-4|NA
CASSFGQGTEAFF
TGTGCCAGCAGTTTCGGCCAGGGCACTGAAGCTTTCTTT
>TRBJ2-1|NA|TRBV10-3|TRBD2
CAISSGTSGGGYKQFF
TGTGCCATTAGCTCCGGGACTAGCGGGGGAGGCTATAAGCAGTTCTTC
>TRBJ1-1|many|TRBV23-1|TRBD1
CASRTGRNTEAFF
TGCGCCAGCAGGACAGGGAGGAACACTGAAGCTTTCTTT
>TRBJ2-1|many|TRBV7-8|TRBD2
CASSLPGLADTYEQFF
TGTGCCAGCAGCTTACCGGGACTAGCGGACACCTATGAGCAGTTCTTC
>TRBJ1-1|many|TRBV20-1|TRBD1
CSARDSGTMNTEAFF
TGCAGTGCCCGGGACAGTGGGACCATGAACACTGAAGCTTTCTTT
>TRBJ2-5|many|TRBV2|TRBD2
CASSGTSGAVQETQYF
TGTGCCAGCAGTGGGACTAGCGGGGCAGTTCAAGAGACCCAGTACTTC
>TRBJ1-1|NA|TRBV29-1|NA
CSVILTGFEAFF
TGCAGCGTGATACTTACAGGTTTTGAAGCTTTCTTT
>TRBJ2-4|many|TRBV19|NA
CASSEEGENIQYF
TGTGCCAGTAGTGAGGAGGGGGAAAACATTCAGTACTTC
>TRBJ2-5|many|TRBV18|TRBD2
CASSKAGGRETQYF
TGTGCCAGCTCGAAAGCGGGAGGGCGTGAGACCCAGTACTTC
>TRBJ1-1|many|TRBV30|TRBD1
CAWTDRGYTEAFF
TGTGCCTGGACGGACAGGGGGTATACTGAAGCTTTCTTT
>TRBJ1-1|many|TRBV7-2|TRBD1
CASSMDRGPNTEAFF
TGTGCCAGCAGCATGGACAGGGGGCCGAACACTGAAGCTTTCTTT
>TRBJ1-4|many|TRBV20-1|TRBD1
CSAYPGTGGEKLFF
TGCAGTGCTTACCCCGGGACAGGGGGTGAAAAACTGTTTTTT
>TRBJ1-1|many|TRBV12-3/TRBV12-4|NA
CASSLQGPNTEAFF
TGTGCCAGCAGCCTACAGGGCCCGAACACTGAAGCTTTCTTT
>TRBJ2-7|many|TRBV19|NA
CASSISRTYEQYF
TGTGCCAGTAGTATATCCCGAACCTACGAGCAGTACTTC
>TRBJ2-1|NA|TRBV7-2|TRBD2
CASSSRGLADNEQFF
TGTGCCAGCAGCTCTAGGGGTCTAGCGGACAATGAGCAGTTCTTC
>TRBJ2-1|many|TRBV29-1|TRBD1
CSVDLRTGPYNEQFF
TGCAGCGTTGATCTCCGGACAGGGCCTTACAATGAGCAGTTCTTC
>TRBJ2-6|NA|TRBV5-1|NA
CASRLEAPTISGANVLTF
TGCGCCAGCAGATTGGAAGCCCCGACGATTTCTGGGGCCAACGTCCTGACTTTC
>TRBJ2-7|many|TRBV2|TRBD2
CASMGLAASYEQYF
TGTGCCAGCATGGGACTAGCGGCCTCCTACGAGCAGTACTTC
>TRBJ1-1|many|TRBV12-3/TRBV12-4|NA
CASSSGLAEAFF
TGTGCCAGCAGTTCAGGGCTGGCTGAAGCTTTCTTT
>TRBJ2-1|many|TRBV6-1|NA
CASRLALNGYNEQFF
TGTGCCAGCAGACTAGCCCTAAACGGTTACAATGAGCAGTTCTTC
>TRBJ2-2|many|TRBV7-8|TRBD1
CASSLEGQGPTGELFF
TGTGCCAGCAGCTTAGAGGGACAGGGCCCCACCGGGGAGCTGTTTTTT
>TRBJ2-7|NA|TRBV4-1|TRBD2
CASSRTSEPYEQYF
TGCGCCAGCAGCCGGACTAGCGAGCCCTACGAGCAGTACTTC